These 32 T cell receptor beta chains were sequenced from one sample in a study of blood T cells in healthy people across ages. Through a sample-barcoded 5' primer and a J-beta primer mix, a second PCR was run for 7 to 11 cycles. TCRdb redid the calling of the 5' RACE reads with MiXCR, one entry per CDR3 protein. The table has roughly 1.5 million distinct CDR3 sequences, about 45% seen once. Material for sequencing was blood. The receptor set was obtained from a woman under 30 in good health.

The sample holds many counts of this clonotype. The chain is built from TRBV29-1 and TRBJ2-5; TRBD1 might be the D (6 bases). From germline, CDR1 is SQVTM and CDR2 ANQGSEA. This CDR3 has 13 residues. V lost 4 bases and J lost 0, with 9 bases in between. The CDR3 DNA follows: TGCAGCGTTGTAGGGGACAACCAAGAGACCCAGTACTTC. Protein sequence: CSVVGDNQETQYF.

In this sample, this clonotype turned up once. The gene calls are TRBV6-5 and TRBJ2-3, with TRBD2 as a possible D gene (6 bases). Per germline, CDR1 MNHEY and CDR2 SVGAGI. V lost 6 bases and J 3 bases, leaving 10 bases between the germline ends. The CDR3 is 13 residues long. CDR3 amino acids: CASRRDLTDTQYF. CDR3 DNA: TGTGCCAGCAGGCGGGATCTTACAGATACGCAGTATTTT.

This clonotype was observed a handful of times. J is TRBJ1-3 and V is TRBV12-3 or TRBV12-4; D is ambiguous. V lost 6 bases and J lost 0, with 9 bases in between. The CDR3 runs 14 residues. Here the CDR3 reads CASRRASSGNTIYF. The CDR3 region has the DNA TGTGCCAGCAGGAGGGCCAGCTCTGGAAACACCATATATTTT.

In this sample, this clonotype turned up a few times. This chain uses TRBV12-3 or TRBV12-4 with TRBJ2-5; D ambiguous. The CDR3 contains 14 residues. V lost 2 bases and J 1 base, leaving 8 bases between the germline ends. The CDR3 DNA reads as TGTGCCAGCAGTTTAACCCTCGGCCAAGAGACCCAGTACTTC. Translated, it gives CASSLTLGQETQYF.

This clonotype was seen a handful of times. DNA of the CDR3: TGCGCCAGCGGCGGACGGTTCTCTGGGGCCAACGTCCTGACTTTC. It specifies CASGGRFSGANVLTF. V is TRBV10-2 and J is TRBJ2-6, with D unclear. V gave up 8 bases and J gave up 0 bases, with 11 bases separating them. Germline lookup yields CDR1 WSHSY and CDR2 SAAADI. CDR3 size: 15 residues.

V usage is TRBV12-3 or TRBV12-4 and J usage is TRBJ2-1; no clear D gene. The J call may be in error: the DNA end matches TRBJ2-7 better. The CDR3 sequence is 14 residues long. The CDR3 region is CASSPLFTYNEQYF. In nucleotides, the CDR3 is TGTGCCAGCAGTCCCCTTTTTACCTACAATGAGCAGTACTTC.

This rearrangement joins TRBV28 to TRBJ2-1, with no clear D. Germline CDR1 is MDHEN and CDR2 is SYDVKM. The CDR3 totals 13 residues. V dropped 7 bases and J dropped 0 bases, with 7 bases sitting between them. The CDR3 DNA follows: TGTGCCAGCACCCTCAACTCCTACAATGAGCAGTTCTTC. This gives the protein CASTLNSYNEQFF. The variable domain in full, with the rest retrieved from reference TRBV28 and TRBJ2-1, is DVKVTQSSRYLVKRTGEKVFLECVQDMDHENMFWYRQDPGLGLRLIYFSYDVKMKEKGDIPEGYSVSREKKERFSLILESASTNQTSMYLCASTLNSYNEQFFGPGTRLTVL.

V gene TRBV4-1 combines with J gene TRBJ1-4; possible D gene TRBD1, 5 bases. Germline V gene sequence: CDR1 MGHRA, CDR2 YSYEKL. CDR3 length equals 15 residues. V lost 5 bases and J 8 bases, leaving 18 bases between the germline ends. This CDR3 is CASSYLPRAGEKLFF. For the CDR3, the DNA is TGCGCCAGCAGCTACCTCCCGAGGGCAGGGGAAAAACTGTTTTTT.

This clonotype has a handful of counts. The chain has TRBV27 and TRBJ1-5, with TRBD1 as a possible D gene (5 bases). Germline lookup yields CDR1 MNHEY and CDR2 SMNVEV (reference sequence). V lost 3 bases and J 7 bases, leaving 13 bases between the germline ends. The CDR3 runs to 14 residues. The CDR3 spells CASSLGGVGQPQHF. The CDR3 nucleotides read TGTGCCAGCAGTTTGGGGGGTGTCGGGCAGCCCCAGCATTTT.

About this clonotype: At one end the junction does not follow the germline gene, possibly because of a read error. This chain joins TRBV25-1 and TRBJ2-2, with no clear D. CDR3 length: 16 amino acids. CDR1 is MGHDK, CDR2 SYGVNS, per germline. The CDR3, as DNA: TGTGCCAGTAGTGAATCTGCTTCCGCGAACACCGGGGAGCTGTTTTTT. Translating gives CASSESASANTGELFF.

With respect to this clonotype: The CDR3 does not close with the conserved phenylalanine or tryptophan, likely indicating a read error. This rearrangement joins TRBV27 to TRBJ1-1; tentatively, D is TRBD1 (5 bases). Trimming removed 3 bases at V and 0 bases at J, with 11 bases between. The length of the CDR3 is 15 residues. From germline, CDR1 is MNHEY and CDR2 SMNVEV (reference sequence). DNA of the CDR3: TGTGCCAGCAGTTTGAGTGGGGACCTGAACACTGAAGCTTTCATT. It specifies CASSLSGDLNTEAFI.

The V gene is TRBV20-1, the J gene TRBJ2-1, with 7 bases that match TRBD2. Germline loops: CDR1 DFQATT, CDR2 SNEGSKA (reference sequence). There are 14 residues in the CDR3. J lost 1 base, V lost 2 bases, and 2 bases had no gene match. Here the CDR3 reads CSARYGGSYNEQFF. CDR3 coding DNA: TGCAGTGCTAGATACGGGGGGTCCTACAATGAGCAGTTCTTC.

This chain joins TRBV6-5 and TRBJ2-3; 14 bases match TRBD2. Germline loops: CDR1 MNHEY, CDR2 SVGAGI. The CDR3 has 16 residues. The V gene end was trimmed by 5 bases and the J gene end by 5 bases; junction bases not matched to a gene: 6. CDR3 region: CASSQGLAGARDTQYF. DNA of the CDR3: TGTGCCAGCAGTCAGGGACTAGCGGGAGCGAGAGATACGCAGTATTTT.

The rearrangement links TRBV29-1 to TRBJ2-7, with D possibly TRBD1 on 5 matching bases. The CDR3 runs 14 residues. Looked up from germline, CDR1 is SQVTM and CDR2 is ANQGSEA. Trimming left V 7 bases short and J 0 bases short, with 16 bases between. The CDR3 reads CSAVTDITSYEQYF. CDR3 DNA: TGCAGCGCTGTGACAGATATCACCTCCTACGAGCAGTACTTC.

This sequence joins TRBV20-1 and TRBJ1-4; no clear D gene. The CDR3 runs 15 residues. CDR1 DFQATT and CDR2 SNEGSKA come from the germline V gene (reference sequence). With 1 base removed from V and 7 bases from J, the gap between germline ends came to 16 bases. CDR3 sequence (DNA): TGCAGTGCTAGAGCCGAGACATTCAACCGTGAAAAACTGTTTTTT. This translates into CSARAETFNREKLFF.

The chain employs TRBV29-1 and TRBJ1-3; 7 bases align to TRBD1. The CDR3 is made up of 14 amino acids. Trimming at V came to 7 bases and at J to 2 bases, leaving 8 bases not matched to a gene. Looked up from germline, CDR1 is SQVTM and CDR2 is ANQGSEA. This chain's CDR3 is CSAVRDRAGNTIYF. The CDR3, as DNA: TGCAGCGCTGTCCGAGACAGGGCTGGAAACACCATATATTTT.

The chain joins TRBV12-3 or TRBV12-4 to TRBJ2-1, with 7 bases fitting TRBD2. There are 18 residues in the CDR3. J lost 0 bases, V lost 5 bases, and 13 bases had no gene match. This CDR3 reads CASSPPGGRASSYNEQFF. CDR3 sequence (DNA): TGTGCCAGCAGTCCCCCAGGAGGGAGGGCTAGCTCCTACAATGAGCAGTTCTTC.

The V call is TRBV7-2, the J call TRBJ1-2, with 10 positions matching TRBD1. The CDR3 is made up of 13 amino acids. Trimming removed 7 bases from V and 7 bases from J; junction bases left unmatched: 6. Germline V lookup: CDR1 SGHTA, CDR2 FQGNSA. The CDR3 here is CASTEGTGAGYTF. CDR3 DNA sequence: TGTGCCAGCACCGAGGGGACAGGGGCTGGCTACACCTTC.

V and J are TRBV21-1 and TRBJ1-6. TRBV21-1 has pseudogene status. The length of the CDR3 is 16 residues. CDR3 residues: CASIESRRFFNSPLHF. The CDR3 nucleotides are TGTGCCAGCATCGAGTCAAGACGGTTCTTCAATTCACCCCTCCACTTT.

The chain links TRBV18 to TRBJ2-3; no reliable D call. Germline CDR1 is KGHSH and CDR2 is LQKENI. V was clipped by 2 bases and J by 4 bases, with 10 bases between them. CDR3 size: 14 residues. The CDR3 is CASSPGSHSDTQYF. CDR3 bases: TGTGCCAGCTCACCAGGATCCCATTCAGATACGCAGTATTTT. Filled out from reference TRBV18 and TRBJ2-3, the complete variable domain reads NAGVMQNPRHLVRRRGQEARLRCSPMKGHSHVYWYRQLPEEGLKFMVYLQKENIIDESGMPKERFSAEFPKEGPSILRIQQVVRGDSAAYFCASSPGSHSDTQYFGPGTRLTVL.

The table lists this clonotype with a few counts. V usage is TRBV20-1 and J usage is TRBJ2-3, with D unclear. There are 13 residues in the CDR3. The germline CDR1 and CDR2 sequences are DFQATT and SNEGSKA (reference sequence). Between the trimmed V and J ends, which lost 4 bases and 4 bases, there was a span of 12 bases. The CDR3 nucleotides read TGCAGTGCTACCAGCCAGTCGGCAGATACGCAGTATTTT. It yields the protein CSATSQSADTQYF.

This clonotype turned up a few times. The chain links TRBV20-1 to TRBJ2-7; 13 bases agree with TRBD2. Looked up from germline, CDR1 is DFQATT and CDR2 is SNEGSKA (reference sequence). The V segment lost 5 bases and the J segment 3 bases; nucleotides outside the gene matches: 19. There are 19 residues in the CDR3. CDR3 residues: CSAFPRTSGSSATFYEQYF. CDR3 DNA sequence: TGCAGTGCTTTCCCTCGGACTAGCGGGAGTAGCGCAACTTTCTACGAGCAGTACTTC.

This clonotype appeared once. The V call is TRBV20-1, the J call TRBJ1-3; D is unclear. This CDR3 has 13 residues. V lost 3 bases, J lost 0 bases, and 6 bases lay in between. From germline, CDR1 is DFQATT and CDR2 SNEGSKA (reference sequence). CDR3 in DNA: TGCAGTGCTAGGAGGAACTCTGGAAACACCATATATTTT. Amino acid sequence: CSARRNSGNTIYF.

The DNA for the CDR3 is TGTGCCAGCAGCCATGCCAATGCGCAGTATTTT. Its protein product is CASSHANAQYF. This chain uses TRBV3-1 with TRBJ2-3; D call uncertain. Germline lookup yields CDR1 LGHDT and CDR2 YNNKEL (reference sequence). This CDR3 has 11 amino acids. V was clipped by 3 bases and J by 10 bases, with 8 bases between them.

The chain joins TRBV7-2 to TRBJ2-3, with TRBD2 matching 9 bases. There are 19 residues in the CDR3. V lost 1 base, J lost 3 bases, and 14 bases stayed unmatched. The germline CDR1 and CDR2 sequences are SGHTA and FQGNSA. This CDR3 reads CASSLVSMGAGGRTDTQYF. CDR3 nucleotide sequence: TGTGCCAGCAGCTTAGTCTCAATGGGGGCGGGGGGGCGTACAGATACGCAGTATTTT.

V and J are TRBV29-1 and TRBJ1-2; perhaps TRBD1 as D (5 bases). The V gene's germline CDR1 is SQVTM and CDR2 ANQGSEA. The V gene lost 3 bases and the J gene lost 2 bases, with 19 bases spanning the gap. This CDR3 contains 16 residues. The CDR3 reads CSVEVGLRWGNYGYTF. For the CDR3, the DNA is TGCAGCGTTGAGGTGGGGCTGAGATGGGGAAACTATGGCTACACCTTC.

The chain carries TRBV20-1 and TRBJ2-5; the D gene is possibly TRBD2 (6 bases). TRBJ2-7 matches the DNA end more closely, so the J call is doubtful. Germline V gene lookup returns CDR1 DFQATT and CDR2 SNEGSKA (reference sequence). There are 13 residues in the CDR3. CDR3 bases: TGCAGTGCTACGGACTATACTACCTACGAGCAGTACTTC. Its protein product is CSATDYTTYEQYF.

This clonotype appeared a single time. A much more abundant neighbour one base away suggests this may be a read error. J is TRBJ2-4 and V is TRBV29-1; D is undetermined. Germline assignment: CDR1 SQVTM and CDR2 ANQGSEA. CDR3 length: 14 amino acids. The V gene lost 5 bases and the J gene lost 13 bases, with 24 bases spanning the gap. The DNA of the CDR3 is TGCAGCGTTACCGGGTCCCAGAGGTCCTACAAGCAGTACTTC. This translates into CSVTGSQRSYKQYF.

This clonotype was counted between two and nine times. The gene calls are TRBV6-2 or TRBV6-3 and TRBJ1-1; D is ambiguous. V lost 7 bases to trimming and J lost 0 bases, with 18 bases between them. Germline values: CDR1 MNHEY, CDR2 SVGEGT. The CDR3 sequence is 16 residues long. The CDR3 reads CASTSLGRMMNTEAFF. In DNA, the CDR3 is TGTGCCAGCACCTCCCTAGGGAGGATGATGAACACTGAAGCTTTCTTT.

The chain uses TRBV29-1 and TRBJ2-2; D perhaps matches TRBD2 (6 bases). V lost 4 bases and J lost 5, with 14 bases in between. This CDR3 comprises 14 residues. CDR1 and CDR2 from the germline V gene are SQVTM and ANQGSEA. In DNA form, the CDR3 reads TGCAGCGTTGTTACGTCAGGGAGGACCGGGGAGCTGTTTTTT. It yields the protein CSVVTSGRTGELFF.

This clonotype was seen a handful of times. The chain has TRBV7-9 and TRBJ2-1; the D gene is possibly TRBD2 (5 bases). There are 16 residues in the CDR3. The germline V gene has CDR1 SEHNR and CDR2 FQNEAQ (reference sequence). The V end lost 2 bases, the J end lost 4 bases, and 15 bases lay between the germline ends. In DNA, the CDR3 is TGTGCCAGCAGCTTAATCCGGGGAGTTGGGTACAATGAGCAGTTCTTC. This gives the protein CASSLIRGVGYNEQFF.

The chain combines TRBV20-1 with TRBJ2-7; 7 bases align to TRBD2. V shed 1 base, J shed 4 bases, and the junction held 13 bases outside the gene matches. This CDR3 region has 16 residues. Germline V gene lookup returns CDR1 DFQATT and CDR2 SNEGSKA (reference sequence). The CDR3 is CSARALYGGSGYEQYF. In nucleotides, the CDR3 is TGCAGTGCTAGAGCGCTTTATGGCGGGAGTGGATACGAGCAGTACTTC.